This T cell receptor beta chain was retrieved from a study of blood T cell repertoires in COVID-19 (dated by TCRdb to between 2020 and 2021). General notes on the study: Samples from collaborators originated in the United States, Italy and Spain and spanned both the acute and convalescent phases of COVID-19. The prospective study material was composed of cDNA or gDNA derived from T cells, B-cell-depleted T cells, or PBMCs. Subjects who had been exposed to COVID-19, were actively infected with it, or had recovered from it provided the deeply sampled blood TCRbeta repertoires that made up the dataset. The repertoires were made available in a free public database intended to serve as a resource for research on the immune response to SARS-CoV-2. The samples were drawn from the first 160 participants of the ongoing ImmuneRACE study and from over a thousand subjects provided by 6 global collaborators. The sample metadata nearly always contained a de-identified subject ID, COVID-19 status, age in years and sex. Where HLA class I and class II types were available, the types were taken from metadata supplied by the sample provider, not from assay-based typing. General findings and caveats noted by the study authors: The amount of clinical and demographic metadata varied by source and participant and was provided uncurated.

TCRbeta CDR3 regions were amplified from genomic DNA by means of the immunoSEQ Assay, a bias-controlled multiplex PCR. In the paper's pipeline: Within the assay, amplification of reference gene primers was used to estimate how many nucleated cells each sample contained. Sequence reads were collapsed and filtered to measure the absolute abundance of every unique TCRbeta CDR3 rearrangement. For each sample, productive Simpson clonality was calculated as the square root of Simpson's diversity index over productive rearrangements. What TCRdb holds here is the immuneACCESS table cut down to in-frame rearrangements. Part of the clones is not present; checked against another copy, under half of the missing clones reflect an unresolved V gene, and the others are unexplained. V and J calls and clone size are copied from that table; D and trimming were computed from the DNA. The sample table shows roughly 130,000 clones, and about 80% are seen once. The ten largest make up around 16% of the sample.

The CDR1 and CDR2 encoded by the germline V gene (reference sequence) are SEHNR and FQNEAQ. Its CDR3 holds 16 amino acids, cysteine through phenylalanine. The read is trimmed to its CDR3 DNA, 48 bases read in frame from base 1. The trim is 5 bases for V and 3 bases for J, with a gap of 17 bases between the germline ends. Each collaborating institution followed its own protocols to collect whole blood in K2EDTA tubes. For TCRbeta analysis, collaborator samples were shipped as frozen whole blood, as isolated PBMCs, or as DNA extracted from either sample type. This clone was seen a single time. Its antigen specificity is not known. There are no base qualities to consult, and no much larger clone falls within one base.

The source material was peripheral blood. The chain was built from TRBV7-9 and TRBJ1-5; TRBD1 is perhaps the D gene, given 5 matching bases. This TCR was sampled from a man aged 60 to 75 with active or convalescent COVID-19. CDR3 protein: CASSPIMGGFNQPQHF. The DNA sequence is TGTGCCAGCAGCCCGATAATGGGGGGGTTCAATCAGCCCCAGCATTTT.